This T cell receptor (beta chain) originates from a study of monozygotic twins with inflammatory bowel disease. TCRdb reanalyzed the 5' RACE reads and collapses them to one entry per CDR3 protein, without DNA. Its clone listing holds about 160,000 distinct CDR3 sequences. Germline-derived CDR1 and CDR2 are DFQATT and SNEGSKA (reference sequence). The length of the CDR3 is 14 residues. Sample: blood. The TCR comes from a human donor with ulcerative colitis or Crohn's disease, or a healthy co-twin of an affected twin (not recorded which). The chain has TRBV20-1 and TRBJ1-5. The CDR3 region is CSAGGSYSNQPQHF.